Sequencing of this TCR beta chain was carried out in a study of blood T cell repertoires in COVID-19 (TCRdb year 2020). Regarding the research as a whole: The collaborator samples originated in the United States, Italy and Spain and spanned the acute and convalescent phases of COVID-19. A de-identified subject ID, COVID-19 status, age in years and sex were almost always included in the sample metadata. Where available, HLA class I and class II types were obtained from metadata supplied by the sample provider rather than from assay-based typing. Samples were obtained from the ongoing ImmuneRACE study (first 160 participants) and from over a thousand subjects provided by 6 global collaborators. The repertoires were released in a freely available public database meant as a resource for research on the immune response to SARS-CoV-2. The prospective study material was composed of cDNA or gDNA derived from T cells, B-cell-depleted T cells, or PBMCs. Subjects who had been exposed to COVID-19, were actively infected with it, or had recovered from it provided the deeply sampled blood TCRbeta repertoires that made up the dataset.

The CDR3, from cysteine to phenylalanine, totals 14 residues. This entry keeps only the CDR3 DNA: 42 bases, framed from base 1. At the junction V is shortened by 4 bases and J by 5 bases, with 12 bases in between. CDR1 SGHRS and CDR2 YFSETQ are derived from the germline V gene. The immunoSEQ Assay, a bias-controlled multiplex PCR, was used to amplify TCRbeta CDR3 regions from genomic DNA. For the original study's pipeline: Within the assay, amplification of reference gene primers was used to estimate how many nucleated cells each sample contained. To quantify the absolute abundance of each unique TCRbeta CDR3 rearrangement, sequence reads were collapsed and filtered. For each sample, productive Simpson clonality was calculated by taking the square root of Simpson's diversity index across productive rearrangements. TCRdb provides this immuneACCESS table in a form limited to in-frame rearrangements. Some clones are lacking; in checked studies, under half of them reflect an unresolved V gene, and why the rest are absent is not known. V, J and clone size derive from that table, while D and trimming were established from the DNA sequence. This sample lists roughly 380,000 clones; roughly 90% were detected once. The ten largest clonotypes hold under 1.2% of the sample.

In the prospective study, participants were 18 to 89 years old, resided in about two dozen geographic areas of the United States, and were enrolled through a virtual design. To assign participants to cohorts, the prospective study relied on clinical history that participants themselves reported in a screening survey and a study questionnaire. Exposed participants had been in contact with someone with a PCR-confirmed or clinician-diagnosed COVID-19 case within 2 weeks of study entry. In the prospective study, mobile phlebotomists collected whole blood, serum and a nasopharyngeal or oropharyngeal swab from each participant. Over a roughly 2-month period, participants in the prospective study had the option of providing additional blood draws and questionnaires. Before DNA extraction, blood samples from the prospective study were shipped at room temperature or frozen. Study-wide findings and limitations: How much clinical and demographic metadata was included differed by source and by participant, and the metadata was provided uncurated.

In regard to this clone: Its binding antigen is unknown. No qualities accompany the bases; no much larger clone lies one base away. This sample also contains other DNA sequences that code for the same CDR3.

The V and J segments used are TRBV5-1 and TRBJ1-4; D gene: possibly TRBD1, on 6 matching bases. The material sequenced was PBMCs or T cells enriched from blood (not recorded which). The receptor was derived from a woman in her thirties who had been exposed to COVID-19. The DNA is TGCGCCAGCAGCACCGGACAGCCAAATGAAAAACTGTTTTTT. Translation gives CASSTGQPNEKLFF.